One and the same sample provided the 32 T cell receptor beta chains below, sequenced in a study of T cell repertoires in cytomegalovirus infection. A single record per CDR3 protein comes from TCRdb applying MiXCR to the reads. In the table there are hundreds of thousands of distinct CDR3 sequences, more than 40% of which are singletons. Antigens of these TCRs are unknown. Sequencing was performed on cultured PBMCs, taken from culture after CMV antigen stimulation. These receptor sequences come from a human donor in good health (CMV status not recorded). Some clones in this sample may be carry-over from other donors' samples.

The chain combines TRBV6-5 with TRBJ2-5, with D perhaps assigned TRBD1 or TRBD2 (5 bases each). Germline V gene sequence: CDR1 MNHEY, CDR2 SVGAGI. V lost 5 bases to trimming and J lost 5 bases, with 18 bases between them. The CDR3 runs 15 residues. DNA of the CDR3: TGTGCCAGCAGTGAGTTCCGGCCGGGGCTCGAGACCCAGTACTTC. Translating it yields CASSEFRPGLETQYF.

The table lists this clonotype with a few counts. The CDR3 sequence: CASLGGAPAGELFF. The CDR3 DNA is TGTGCCAGCCTGGGGGGCGCCCCCGCGGGGGAGCTGTTTTTT. This chain uses TRBV7-6 with TRBJ2-2; D may correspond to TRBD1 or TRBD2 (6 bases each). CDR1 and CDR2 (germline): SGHVS, FNYEAQ. The germline V and J ends were trimmed by 8 bases and 8 bases, with 18 bases remaining between them. The CDR3 has 14 amino acids. Filled out from reference TRBV7-6 and TRBJ2-2, the complete variable domain reads GAGVSQSPRYKVTKRGQDVALRCDPISGHVSLYWYRQALGQGPEFLTYFNYEAQQDKSGLPNDRFSAERPEGSISTLTIQRTEQRDSAMYRCASLGGAPAGELFFGEGSRLTVL.

This chain joins TRBV20-1 and TRBJ1-6, with TRBD1 matching 7 bases. The V gene's germline CDR1 is DFQATT and CDR2 SNEGSKA (reference sequence). V dropped 6 bases and J dropped 8; count of bases not matched to a gene: 16. This CDR3 comprises 16 residues. The CDR3 nucleotides read TGCAGTGCCCCCTCCACCAATCAGGGGGGTTATTCACCCCTCCACTTT. It codes for CSAPSTNQGGYSPLHF.

At least ten counts were recorded for this clonotype. The chain uses TRBV7-9 and TRBJ1-2, with unresolved D. CDR1 is SEHNR and CDR2 is FQNEAQ in the germline V gene (reference sequence). CDR3 length: 13 residues. The V end was cut by 6 bases, the J end by 2 bases, with 10 bases between. The CDR3 here is CASRLDGNYGYTF. The CDR3 bases are TGTGCCAGCAGATTGGACGGCAACTATGGCTACACCTTC.

For the CDR3, the DNA is TGTGCCAGCAGAGGTCTTGGGGGGTACGAGCAGTACTTC. Translated, it gives CASRGLGGYEQYF. The chain carries TRBV7-4 and TRBJ2-7; D perhaps matches TRBD2 (6 bases). The CDR3 is 13 amino acids. The V gene lost 6 bases and the J gene lost 4 bases, with 13 bases spanning the gap. Germline assignment: CDR1 SGHVT and CDR2 SQSDAQ.

There are a few counts of this clonotype. The rearrangement links TRBV11-2 to TRBJ2-3; possibly TRBD2 for D (6 bases). CDR1 SGHAT and CDR2 FQNNGV come from the germline V gene. V dropped 5 bases and J dropped 0 bases, with 21 bases sitting between them. CDR3 length equals 18 residues. CDR3 in amino acids: CASSAGALREASTDTQYF. CDR3 coding DNA: TGTGCCAGCAGCGCCGGAGCTCTGAGGGAGGCTAGCACAGATACGCAGTATTTT.

This clonotype was observed a handful of times. The chain combines TRBV7-2 with TRBJ2-3; TRBD2 aligns across 12 bases. This CDR3 comprises 18 residues. Germline CDR1 reads SGHTA; CDR2 reads FQGNSA. V was pared by 2 bases and J by 6 bases, with 12 bases of the junction left unmatched. The CDR3 region has the DNA TGTGCCAGCAGCTTAAGGGGGGTTCTAGCGGGGGGGCGGGATACGCAGTATTTT. It specifies CASSLRGVLAGGRDTQYF.

This clonotype was observed a few times. The J gene is TRBJ2-1, the V gene TRBV5-6; D perhaps matches TRBD2 (5 bases). The CDR3 covers 15 residues. V was shortened by 6 bases and J by 4 bases, with 17 bases between the two germline ends. Germline CDR1 and CDR2: SGHDT and YYEEEE. In DNA form, the CDR3 reads TGTGCCAGCACCCTTTTGGGAGACGCTTACAATGAGCAGTTCTTC. It is translated as CASTLLGDAYNEQFF.

The chain uses TRBV14 and TRBJ1-1; no reliable D call. The CDR3 has 16 amino acids. The germline gives CDR1 SGHDN, CDR2 FVKESK. V gave up 1 base and J gave up 2 bases, with 14 bases separating them. CDR3 sequence (DNA): TGTGCCAGCAGCCAAGTAACTAAGACGCTTAACACTGAAGCTTTCTTT. As protein: CASSQVTKTLNTEAFF.

Comments on this clonotype: This may be a read error: a much more frequent sequence differs by one nucleotide. This sequence joins TRBV7-4 and TRBJ2-7, with 8 bases identical to TRBD1. From germline, CDR1 is SGHVT and CDR2 SQSDAQ. V lost 3 bases and J lost 5; bases outside the gene matches: 3. CDR3 length: 13 amino acids. The DNA of the CDR3 is TGTGCCAGCAGCTTTGACAGGGGTGACGAGCAGTACTTC. Its protein is CASSFDRGDEQYF.

This sequence joins TRBV12-3 or TRBV12-4 and TRBJ1-6, with unresolved D. Trimming left V 6 bases short and J 10 bases short, with 13 bases between. The CDR3 is 13 residues long. CDR3: CASSRSGGSPLHF. The CDR3 DNA is TGTGCCAGCAGCCGAAGTGGCGGATCACCCCTCCACTTT.

The chain combines TRBV14 with TRBJ2-1; D remains unclear. V lost 1 base and J lost 0, with 7 bases in between. Germline V CDR1 and CDR2: SGHDN, FVKESK. The CDR3 has 15 residues. The CDR3 DNA follows: TGTGCCAGCAGCCAAGTAATGAGCTCCTACAATGAGCAGTTCTTC. This sequence encodes CASSQVMSSYNEQFF.

This clonotype was counted a few times. The chain's CDR3 is CASDNRDRGQFGEAFF. The CDR3 DNA is TGTGCCAGCGATAATAGGGACAGGGGGCAATTTGGTGAAGCTTTCTTT. The gene calls are TRBV2 and TRBJ1-1; 12 positions agree with TRBD1. The ends lost 8 bases at V and 7 bases at J; junction bases unmatched: 14. Germline CDR1 is SNHLY and CDR2 is FYNNEI. The CDR3 sequence is 16 residues long.

This clonotype was seen more than once but under ten times. V usage is TRBV6-2 or TRBV6-3 and J usage is TRBJ2-1; maybe TRBD2 (6 bases). The CDR3 sequence is 18 residues long. The V end was cut by 4 bases, the J end by 6 bases, with 25 bases between. CDR1 is MNHEY, CDR2 SVGEGT, per germline. CDR3 in amino acids: CASSSRFSLAPSGNEQFF. In DNA form, the CDR3 reads TGTGCCAGCAGTTCCCGATTCTCCCTAGCGCCATCAGGCAATGAGCAGTTCTTC.

The chain links TRBV7-6 to TRBJ2-7; D remains unclear. This CDR3 has 15 amino acids. Trimming pared 1 base from V and 2 bases from J, leaving 12 bases between. The germline V gene has CDR1 SGHVS and CDR2 FNYEAQ. The CDR3 DNA is TGTGCCAGCAGCTTAGGACACGGGCAGACCTACGAGCAGTACTTC. Translating gives CASSLGHGQTYEQYF.

The V gene is TRBV29-1, the J gene TRBJ2-3; 16 nucleotides line up with TRBD2. The CDR3 runs to 18 residues. In germline, CDR1 is SQVTM, CDR2 ANQGSEA. Germline trimming cut 6 bases from V and 2 bases from J; bases unmatched to any gene: 11. CDR3 DNA sequence: TGCAGCGTCCCGGGACTAGCGGGGGGGCTTTCTAACACAGATACGCAGTATTTT. This gives the protein CSVPGLAGGLSNTDTQYF.

The chain combines TRBV7-2 with TRBJ2-1; TRBD2 agrees at 8 bases. This CDR3 is built from 15 residues. Germline CDR1 SGHTA, CDR2 FQGNSA. Losses at the gene ends were 0 bases for V and 6 bases for J; bases not matched to a gene: 4. CDR3 sequence: CASSLAGLVVNEQFF. CDR3 coding DNA: TGTGCCAGCAGCTTAGCGGGACTAGTAGTCAATGAGCAGTTCTTC.

The chain joins TRBV20-1 to TRBJ1-5, with D possibly TRBD1 on 6 matching bases. The CDR3 totals 13 residues. V dropped 5 bases and J dropped 7 bases, with 15 bases sitting between them. Germline CDR1 and CDR2: DFQATT and SNEGSKA (reference sequence). CDR3 residues: CSAGGKGDQPQHF. For the CDR3, the DNA is TGCAGTGCTGGGGGGAAGGGGGACCAGCCCCAGCATTTT.

This chain connects TRBV7-9 to TRBJ1-5, with a tentative D call TRBD1 (5 bases). The CDR3 is made up of 13 amino acids. Germline CDR1 and CDR2: SEHNR and FQNEAQ (reference sequence). V dropped 5 bases and J dropped 2 bases, with 7 bases sitting between them. DNA for the CDR3: TGTGCCAGCAGCATACAGGGCAATCAGCCCCAGCATTTT. Encoded protein: CASSIQGNQPQHF.

Concerning this clonotype: At one of its ends the junction is not consistent with the germline gene, which may arise from a read error. The CDR3 DNA is TGTGCCAGCAGGTTAGCGGGGCCAACCACAGATACGCAGTATTTT. It specifies CASRLAGPTTDTQYF. The chain uses TRBV7-2 and TRBJ2-3, with 8 bases matching TRBD2. Germline V gene sequence: CDR1 SGHTA, CDR2 FQGNSA. The CDR3 loop spans 15 amino acids.

The sample holds one count of this clonotype. The J gene is TRBJ2-3, the V gene TRBV10-3; TRBD2 matches 12 bases. Trimming removed 6 bases from V and 5 bases from J; junction bases left unmatched: 6. This CDR3 is 15 amino acids long. The germline V gene encodes CDR1 ENHRY and CDR2 SYGVKD. DNA for the CDR3: TGTGCCATCAGACCGGGGACTAGCGGGCAAGATACGCAGTATTTT. This codes for CAIRPGTSGQDTQYF.

This clonotype was detected a few times. This chain uses TRBV19 with TRBJ1-5, with D uncertain. From germline, CDR1 is LNHDA and CDR2 SQIVND (reference sequence). Trimming removed 9 bases at V and 3 bases at J, with 6 bases between. The CDR3 spans 11 residues. The CDR3 sequence is CASGFNQPQHF. The CDR3 DNA is TGTGCCAGCGGCTTCAATCAGCCCCAGCATTTT.

The V and J genes are TRBV7-2 and TRBJ2-2; a weak D match, TRBD1 (5 bases). Germline V gives CDR1 SGHTA, CDR2 FQGNSA. Trimming removed 1 base at V and 3 bases at J, with 9 bases between. The CDR3 is 15 amino acids. CDR3 nucleotides: TGTGCCAGCAGCTTAGACAGGCCCTACACCGGGGAGCTGTTTTTT. Its translation is CASSLDRPYTGELFF.

V usage is TRBV4-3 and J usage is TRBJ1-1; 8 bases fit TRBD1. This CDR3 comprises 15 residues. V lost 1 base and J lost 1; bases outside the gene matches: 2. Germline CDR1 LGHNA, CDR2 YSLEER. CDR3 bases: TGCGCCAGCAGCCAAGGGGACAGGAAGAACACTGAAGCTTTCTTT. Translation gives CASSQGDRKNTEAFF.

The rearrangement joins TRBV24-1 to TRBJ2-2; TRBD1 might be the D (6 bases). The CDR3 sequence is 13 residues long. V was pared by 9 bases and J by 2 bases, with 9 bases between. Germline-derived CDR1 and CDR2 are KGHDR and SFDVKD. The CDR3 loop is CATGTPNTGELFF. As DNA, the CDR3 is TGTGCCACCGGGACACCAAACACCGGGGAGCTGTTTTTT.

This sequence joins TRBV7-8 and TRBJ2-7; TRBD2 matches at 10 bases. Germline CDR1 reads SGHVS; CDR2 reads FQNEAQ. After removal of 2 bases from V and 0 bases from J, the junction contained 7 bases not matched to a gene. This CDR3 has 17 residues. The CDR3 DNA reads TGTGCCAGCAGCTTAAGGGCGCTAGCGGGGGCCTCCTACGAGCAGTACTTC. Translated: CASSLRALAGASYEQYF.

This clonotype was picked up a small number of times. The rearrangement uses TRBV6-2 or TRBV6-3 and TRBJ2-2; TRBD1 matches 8 bases. This CDR3 is built from 15 residues. Unmatched junction bases numbered 7, after V lost 10 bases and J lost 0 bases. Germline V CDR1 and CDR2: MNHEY, SVGEGT. CDR3 bases: TGTGCCAAGATTAAACAGGGGGCGAACACCGGGGAGCTGTTTTTT. Translated, it gives CAKIKQGANTGELFF.

The chain uses TRBV18 and TRBJ2-3, with D possibly being TRBD1 (6 bases). Germline V gene data show CDR1 as KGHSH and CDR2 as LQKENI. This CDR3 is 14 amino acids long. V was trimmed by 3 bases and J by 9 bases, leaving 16 bases between them. The CDR3 region is CASSPWDGQGTQYF. The DNA for the CDR3 is TGTGCCAGCTCACCTTGGGACGGCCAGGGGACGCAGTATTTT.

This chain joins TRBV3-1 and TRBJ1-1; no clear D gene. The CDR3 runs to 14 residues. CDR1 is LGHDT, CDR2 YNNKEL, per germline (reference sequence). The V gene lost 0 bases and the J gene lost 0 bases, with 5 bases spanning the gap. CDR3 coding DNA: TGTGCCAGCAGCCAAGATGCGTTGAACACTGAAGCTTTCTTT. Protein sequence: CASSQDALNTEAFF.

The rearrangement links TRBV7-4 to TRBJ1-6, with D tentatively TRBD1 (5 bases). Germline V gives CDR1 SGHVT, CDR2 SQSDAQ. The V gene lost 5 bases and the J gene lost 8 bases, with 16 bases spanning the gap. This CDR3 spans 15 amino acids. CDR3 amino acids: CASSLPGGAYSPLHF. Here the CDR3 DNA reads TGTGCCAGCAGCCTCCCGGGAGGGGCATATTCACCCCTCCACTTT.

The V and J genes are TRBV15 and TRBJ1-5; D unresolved. V gave up 1 base and J gave up 5 bases, with 9 bases separating them. Germline CDR1 and CDR2: LNHNV and YYDKDF (reference sequence). The CDR3 totals 14 residues. The CDR3: CATSRGTEDQPQHF. CDR3 nucleotide sequence: TGTGCCACCAGCAGAGGGACGGAAGATCAGCCCCAGCATTTT.

The rearrangement joins TRBV7-9 to TRBJ2-7, with a weak D call TRBD2 (6 bases). Germline V lookup: CDR1 SEHNR, CDR2 FQNEAQ (reference sequence). This CDR3 comprises 17 residues. V lost 1 base and J 0 bases, leaving 16 bases between the germline ends. The CDR3 DNA is TGTGCCAGCAGCTTAGTAGTTCCGGGGGATTTCTCCTACGAGCAGTACTTC. Protein sequence: CASSLVVPGDFSYEQYF.